This TCR beta chain appears in the sequencing data of a study of CD4 T cells in relation to SARS-CoV-2 and coronaviruses. As concerns this clone: Its antigen is unknown. This CDR3 is also generated by other DNA sequences in the sample.

This table comes from immunoSEQ multiplex PCR, and its TCRdb copy is limited to in-frame clones, with some not included. The sample lists 15,000 to 20,000 clones, around 77% occurring once. CD4+ T cells from unexposed donors were obtained before the COVID-19 pandemic (2011-2018). After about 10 days of culture, CD4+ T cells were isolated. About 2 million PBMCs per well were cultured with approximately 10 IU/ml IL-2. The sequenced material came from CD4+ T cells from PBMCs, cultured in vitro. This TCR came from a human donor in good health.

The CDR3 loop reads CASSLYGYTF. The CDR3, as DNA: TGTGCCAGCAGTCTGTATGGCTACACCTTC. The V gene is TRBV12-3 or TRBV12-4, the J gene TRBJ1-2; D gene ambiguous. This CDR3 is built from 10 residues. With 5 bases removed from V and 5 bases from J, the gap between germline ends came to 3 bases.